This T cell receptor (beta chain) stems from a study of blood T cell repertoires in COVID-19. Per germline, CDR1 SGHVS and CDR2 FNYEAQ. V shed 5 bases, J shed 5 bases, and the junction held 9 bases outside the gene matches. This CDR3 has 15 amino acids. Data came from immunoSEQ multiplex PCR; TCRdb stores just in-frame clones and leaves some out. Of tens of thousands of clones listed, approximately 89% are singletons. The material sequenced was peripheral blood. The sequence derives from a man between 70 and 80 years old with active or convalescent COVID-19. The rearrangement links TRBV7-6 to TRBJ2-1; 7 nucleotides agree with TRBD1. Written as DNA, the CDR3 is TGTGCCAGCAGCCTATGGGGGACAGAAAACAATGAGCAGTTCTTC. This translates into CASSLWGTENNEQFF.